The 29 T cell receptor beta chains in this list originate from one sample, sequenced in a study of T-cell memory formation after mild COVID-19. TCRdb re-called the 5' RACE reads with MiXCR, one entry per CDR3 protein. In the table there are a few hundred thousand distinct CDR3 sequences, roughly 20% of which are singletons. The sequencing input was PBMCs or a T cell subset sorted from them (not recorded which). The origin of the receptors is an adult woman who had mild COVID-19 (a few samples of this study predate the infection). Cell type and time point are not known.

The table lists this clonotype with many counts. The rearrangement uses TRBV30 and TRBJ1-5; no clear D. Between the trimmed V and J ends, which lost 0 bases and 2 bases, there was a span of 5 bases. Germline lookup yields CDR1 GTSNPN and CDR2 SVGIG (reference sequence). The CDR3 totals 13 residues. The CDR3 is CAWSVRGNQPQHF. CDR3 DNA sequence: TGTGCCTGGAGTGTAAGGGGCAATCAGCCCCAGCATTTT.

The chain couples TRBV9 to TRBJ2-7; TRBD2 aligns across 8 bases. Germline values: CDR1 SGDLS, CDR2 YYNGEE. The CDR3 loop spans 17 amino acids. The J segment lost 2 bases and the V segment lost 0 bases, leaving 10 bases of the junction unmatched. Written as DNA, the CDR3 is TGTGCCAGCAGCGTAGGCGCAACAGCGGGGGATACCTACGAGCAGTACTTC. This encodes CASSVGATAGDTYEQYF.

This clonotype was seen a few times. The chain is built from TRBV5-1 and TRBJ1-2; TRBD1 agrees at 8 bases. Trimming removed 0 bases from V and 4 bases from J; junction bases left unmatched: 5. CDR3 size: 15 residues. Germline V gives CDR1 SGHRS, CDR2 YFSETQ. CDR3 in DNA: TGCGCCAGCAGCTTGGAAACAGGGGGTAGCTATGGCTACACCTTC. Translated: CASSLETGGSYGYTF.

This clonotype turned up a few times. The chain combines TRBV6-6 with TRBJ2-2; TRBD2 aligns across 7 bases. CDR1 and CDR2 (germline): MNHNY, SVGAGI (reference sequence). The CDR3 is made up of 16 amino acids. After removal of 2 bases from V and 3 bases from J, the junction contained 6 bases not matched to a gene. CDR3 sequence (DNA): TGTGCCAGCAGTTACAGGGGACGGGGGGACACCGGGGAGCTGTTTTTT. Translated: CASSYRGRGDTGELFF.

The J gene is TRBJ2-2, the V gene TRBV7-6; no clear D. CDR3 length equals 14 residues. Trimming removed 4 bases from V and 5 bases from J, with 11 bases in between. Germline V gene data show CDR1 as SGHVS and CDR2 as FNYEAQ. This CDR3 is CASSSFDRTGELFF. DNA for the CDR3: TGTGCCAGCAGCTCCTTTGACCGAACCGGGGAGCTGTTTTTT.

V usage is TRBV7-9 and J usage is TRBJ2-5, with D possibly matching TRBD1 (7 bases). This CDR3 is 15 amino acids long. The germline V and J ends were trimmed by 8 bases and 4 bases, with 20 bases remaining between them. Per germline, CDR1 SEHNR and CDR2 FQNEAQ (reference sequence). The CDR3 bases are TGTGCCAGCTCCTCATCAGGGGGGCAGCTAGAGACCCAGTACTTC. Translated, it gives CASSSSGGQLETQYF.

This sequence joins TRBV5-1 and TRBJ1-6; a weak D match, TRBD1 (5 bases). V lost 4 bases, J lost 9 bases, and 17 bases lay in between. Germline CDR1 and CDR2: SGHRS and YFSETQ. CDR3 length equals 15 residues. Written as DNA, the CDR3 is TGCGCCAGCAGCGTTGGGGGGACCCATTTTTCACCCCTCCACTTT. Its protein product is CASSVGGTHFSPLHF.

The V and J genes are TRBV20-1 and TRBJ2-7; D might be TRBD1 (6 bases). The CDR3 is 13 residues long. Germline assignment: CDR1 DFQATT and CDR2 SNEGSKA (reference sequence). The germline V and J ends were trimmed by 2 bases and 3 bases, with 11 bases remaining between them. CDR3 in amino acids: CSARPRGGYEQYF. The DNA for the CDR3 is TGCAGTGCTAGACCAAGAGGGGGCTACGAGCAGTACTTC.

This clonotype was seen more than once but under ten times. The CDR3 spells CASSYSRNSYRRVAFF. The CDR3 DNA sequence: TGTGCCAGCAGTTACTCGAGGAATAGCTACCGGCGTGTAGCTTTCTTT. The chain has TRBV6-5 and TRBJ1-1; D is undetermined. CDR3 length: 16 amino acids. V lost 0 bases and J 10 bases, leaving 21 bases between the germline ends. Germline V lookup: CDR1 MNHEY, CDR2 SVGAGI.

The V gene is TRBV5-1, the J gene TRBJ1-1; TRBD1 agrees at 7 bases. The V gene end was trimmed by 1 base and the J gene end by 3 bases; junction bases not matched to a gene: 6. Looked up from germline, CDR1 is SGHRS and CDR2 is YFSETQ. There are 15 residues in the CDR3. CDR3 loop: CASSLSGTADTEAFF. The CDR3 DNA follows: TGCGCCAGCAGCTTGTCCGGGACAGCAGACACTGAAGCTTTCTTT.

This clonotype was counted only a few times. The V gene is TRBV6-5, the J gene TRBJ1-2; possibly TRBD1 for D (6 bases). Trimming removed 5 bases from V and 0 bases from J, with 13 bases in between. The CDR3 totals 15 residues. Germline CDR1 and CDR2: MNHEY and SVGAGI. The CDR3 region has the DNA TGTGCCAGCAGTGCCTCGGACAGCCCTAACTATGGCTACACCTTC. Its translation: CASSASDSPNYGYTF.

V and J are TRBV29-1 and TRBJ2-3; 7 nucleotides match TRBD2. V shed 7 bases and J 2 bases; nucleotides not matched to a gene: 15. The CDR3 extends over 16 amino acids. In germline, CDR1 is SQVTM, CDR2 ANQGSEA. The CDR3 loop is CSASPTSASFTDTQYF. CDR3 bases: TGCAGCGCTTCTCCCACTAGCGCCAGTTTCACAGATACGCAGTATTTT.

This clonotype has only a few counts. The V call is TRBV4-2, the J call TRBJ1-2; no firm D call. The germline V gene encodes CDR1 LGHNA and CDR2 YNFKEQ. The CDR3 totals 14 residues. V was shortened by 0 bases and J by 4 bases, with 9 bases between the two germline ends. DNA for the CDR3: TGTGCCAGCAGCCAAGATAGGGTTTTCTATGGCTACACCTTC. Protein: CASSQDRVFYGYTF.

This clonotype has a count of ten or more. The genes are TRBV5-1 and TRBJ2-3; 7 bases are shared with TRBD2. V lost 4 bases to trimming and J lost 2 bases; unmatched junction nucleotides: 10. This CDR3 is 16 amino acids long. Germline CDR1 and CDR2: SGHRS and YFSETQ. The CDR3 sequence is CASSLLAGSSTDTQYF. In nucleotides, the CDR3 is TGCGCCAGCAGCCTTTTAGCGGGTTCATCCACAGATACGCAGTATTTT.

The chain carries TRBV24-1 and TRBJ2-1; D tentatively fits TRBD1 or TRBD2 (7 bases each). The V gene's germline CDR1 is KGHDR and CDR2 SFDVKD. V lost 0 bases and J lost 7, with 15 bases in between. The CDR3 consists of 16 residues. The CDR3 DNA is TGTGCCACCAGTGATTTGAGTCCAGGGGGGGTAAATGAGCAGTTCTTC. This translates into CATSDLSPGGVNEQFF.

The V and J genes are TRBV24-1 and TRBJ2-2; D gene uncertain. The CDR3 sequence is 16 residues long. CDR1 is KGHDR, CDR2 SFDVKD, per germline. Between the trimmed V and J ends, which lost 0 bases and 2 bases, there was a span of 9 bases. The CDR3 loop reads CATSDLDKANTGELFF. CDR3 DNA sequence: TGTGCCACCAGTGATTTGGATAAAGCTAACACCGGGGAGCTGTTTTTT.

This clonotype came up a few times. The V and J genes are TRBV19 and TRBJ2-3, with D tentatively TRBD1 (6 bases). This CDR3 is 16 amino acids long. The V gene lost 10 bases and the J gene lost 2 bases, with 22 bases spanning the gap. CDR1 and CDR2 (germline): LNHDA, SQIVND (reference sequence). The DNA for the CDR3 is TGTGCCACCCAACACCCCGGGACACCCGACACAGATACGCAGTATTTT. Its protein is CATQHPGTPDTDTQYF.

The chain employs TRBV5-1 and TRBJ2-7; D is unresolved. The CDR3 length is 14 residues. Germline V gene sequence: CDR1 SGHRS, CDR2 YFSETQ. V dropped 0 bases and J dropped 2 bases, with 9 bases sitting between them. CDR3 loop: CASSLAASPYEQYF. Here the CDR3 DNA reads TGCGCCAGCAGCTTGGCGGCCAGCCCCTACGAGCAGTACTTC.

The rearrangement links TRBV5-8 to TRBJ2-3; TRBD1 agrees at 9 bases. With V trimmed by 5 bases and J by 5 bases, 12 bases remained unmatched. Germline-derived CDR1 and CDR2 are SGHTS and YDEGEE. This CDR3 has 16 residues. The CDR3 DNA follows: TGTGCCAGCAGTCTAGATCCGGGACAGGGTAGAGATACGCAGTATTTT. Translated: CASSLDPGQGRDTQYF.

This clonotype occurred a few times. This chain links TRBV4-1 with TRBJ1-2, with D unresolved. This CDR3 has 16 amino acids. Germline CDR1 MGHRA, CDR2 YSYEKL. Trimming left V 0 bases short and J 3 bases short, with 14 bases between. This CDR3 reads CASSQDITLTHYGYTF. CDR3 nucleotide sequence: TGCGCCAGCAGCCAAGATATCACCCTTACCCACTATGGCTACACCTTC.

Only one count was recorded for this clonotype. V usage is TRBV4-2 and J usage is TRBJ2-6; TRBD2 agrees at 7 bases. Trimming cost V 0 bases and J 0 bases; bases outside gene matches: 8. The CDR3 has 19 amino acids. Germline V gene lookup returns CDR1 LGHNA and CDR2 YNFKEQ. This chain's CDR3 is CASSQDHQRGFSGANVLTF. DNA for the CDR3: TGTGCCAGCAGCCAAGATCACCAGCGGGGATTCTCTGGGGCCAACGTCCTGACTTTC.

The CDR3 here is CASSVNQQGNEQYF. DNA of the CDR3: TGTGCCAGCTCAGTTAACCAACAGGGGAACGAGCAGTACTTC. The chain couples TRBV18 to TRBJ2-7; 7 positions agree with TRBD1. The length of the CDR3 is 14 residues. J gave up 5 bases and V 5 bases, and 9 bases lay outside the gene matches. CDR1 is KGHSH and CDR2 is LQKENI in the germline V gene.

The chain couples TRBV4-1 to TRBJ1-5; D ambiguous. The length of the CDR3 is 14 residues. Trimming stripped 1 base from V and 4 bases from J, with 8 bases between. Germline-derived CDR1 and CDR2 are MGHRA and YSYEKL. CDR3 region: CASSQVQVNQPQHF. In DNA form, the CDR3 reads TGCGCCAGCAGCCAAGTGCAGGTTAATCAGCCCCAGCATTTT.

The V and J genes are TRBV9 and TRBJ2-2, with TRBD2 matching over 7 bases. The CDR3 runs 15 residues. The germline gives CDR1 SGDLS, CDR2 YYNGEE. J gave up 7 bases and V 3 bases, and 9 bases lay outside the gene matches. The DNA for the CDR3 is TGTGCCAGCAGCGCCCTCCCACTAGCGAGCGGGGAGCTGTTTTTT. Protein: CASSALPLASGELFF.

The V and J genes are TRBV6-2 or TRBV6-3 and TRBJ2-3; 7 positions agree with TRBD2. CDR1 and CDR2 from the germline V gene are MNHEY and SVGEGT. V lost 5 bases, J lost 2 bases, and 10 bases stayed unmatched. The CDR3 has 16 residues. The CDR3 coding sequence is TGTGCCAGCAGTACTGGGGACTACCAAATCACAGATACGCAGTATTTT. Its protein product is CASSTGDYQITDTQYF.

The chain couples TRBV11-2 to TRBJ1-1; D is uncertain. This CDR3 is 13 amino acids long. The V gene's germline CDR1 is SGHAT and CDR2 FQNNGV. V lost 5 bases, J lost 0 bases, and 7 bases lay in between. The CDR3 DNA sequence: TGTGCCAGCAGCCCCGACTTGAACACTGAAGCTTTCTTT. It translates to CASSPDLNTEAFF.

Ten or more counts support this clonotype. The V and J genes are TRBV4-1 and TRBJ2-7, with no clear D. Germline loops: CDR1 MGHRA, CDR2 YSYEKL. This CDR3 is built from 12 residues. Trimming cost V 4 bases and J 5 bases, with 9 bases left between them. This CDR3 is CASSPNRDEQYF. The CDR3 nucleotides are TGCGCCAGCAGCCCGAACCGGGACGAGCAGTACTTC.

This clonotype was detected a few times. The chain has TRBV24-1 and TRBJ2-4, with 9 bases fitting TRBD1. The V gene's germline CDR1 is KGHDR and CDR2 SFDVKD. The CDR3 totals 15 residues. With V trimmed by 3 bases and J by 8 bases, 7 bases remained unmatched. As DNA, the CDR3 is TGTGCCACCAGTGATCCCGGGACAGGGATGGACATTCAGTACTTC. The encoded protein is CATSDPGTGMDIQYF.

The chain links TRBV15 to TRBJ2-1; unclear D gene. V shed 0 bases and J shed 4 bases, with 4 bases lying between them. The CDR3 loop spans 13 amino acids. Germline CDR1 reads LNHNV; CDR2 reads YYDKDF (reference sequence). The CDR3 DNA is TGTGCCACCAGCAGAGACAGATACAATGAGCAGTTCTTC. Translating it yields CATSRDRYNEQFF.